The 32 T cell receptor beta chains given below trace back to one sample, sequenced in a study of blood T cell repertoires in COVID-19. Repertoires were generated with immunoSEQ multiplex PCR, while TCRdb's copy carries only in-frame clones and drops some. The repertoire holds over 100,000 clones, with 65% to 85% as singletons. Sequenced sample: peripheral blood. The origin of the receptors is a woman in her seventies with acute or convalescent COVID-19.

The V gene is TRBV29-1, the J gene TRBJ1-1; 7 bases agree with TRBD1. The germline CDR1 and CDR2 sequences are SQVTM and ANQGSEA. V gave up 6 bases and J gave up 3 bases; unmatched junction bases: 10. The CDR3 loop spans 14 amino acids. In nucleotides, the CDR3 is TGCAGCGTGAGGGGACAGCTACGGGACACTGAAGCTTTCTTT. Translation: CSVRGQLRDTEAFF.

V gene TRBV18 combines with J gene TRBJ2-3, with 9 bases matching TRBD1. The CDR3 is 16 residues long. V shed 3 bases and J 4 bases; nucleotides not matched to a gene: 8. Germline V gene sequence: CDR1 KGHSH, CDR2 LQKENI. CDR3 residues: CASSPLGQGKADTQYF. The CDR3 nucleotides read TGTGCCAGCTCACCCCTAGGACAGGGGAAGGCAGATACGCAGTATTTT.

The chain links TRBV5-4 to TRBJ2-7, with 7 bases identical to TRBD1. This CDR3 spans 15 amino acids. CDR1 is SGHNT and CDR2 is YYREEE in the germline V gene (reference sequence). The V gene end was trimmed by 2 bases and the J gene end by 2 bases; junction bases not matched to a gene: 7. The CDR3 loop reads CASSFPGQMAYEQYF. The CDR3, as DNA: TGTGCCAGCAGCTTCCCGGGACAGATGGCCTACGAGCAGTACTTC.

The chain has TRBV6-6 and TRBJ1-5; tentatively, D is TRBD1 (6 bases). Deletions cut 8 bases from V and 6 bases from J, with 11 bases between. The CDR3 has 12 residues. CDR1 and CDR2 from the germline V gene are MNHNY and SVGAGI (reference sequence). CDR3 sequence (DNA): TGTGCCAGCGGGGGGGCCGGTCAGCCCCAGCATTTT. It encodes CASGGAGQPQHF.

The chain recombines TRBV6-6 with TRBJ1-6, with D perhaps TRBD1 (5 bases). The CDR3 totals 12 residues. Germline V gene data show CDR1 as MNHNY and CDR2 as SVGAGI (reference sequence). Between the trimmed V and J ends, which lost 11 bases and 10 bases, there was a span of 15 bases. Here the CDR3 reads CACQGANSPLHF. Here the CDR3 DNA reads TGTGCCTGCCAGGGCGCCAACTCACCCCTCCACTTT.

This chain uses TRBV7-3 with TRBJ2-5; 7 bases line up with TRBD2. J lost 5 bases, V lost 5 bases, and 11 bases had no gene match. The CDR3 is 15 amino acids. CDR1 and CDR2 from the germline V gene are SGHTA and FQGTGA. The DNA for the CDR3 is TGTGCCAGCAGCCTCAGCGGGGCAACGGGGGAGACCCAGTACTTC. This gives the protein CASSLSGATGETQYF.

The chain combines TRBV18 with TRBJ1-3; 8 nucleotides agree with TRBD1. After removal of 3 bases from V and 1 base from J, the junction contained 11 bases not matched to a gene. CDR3 size: 18 residues. Germline CDR1 is KGHSH and CDR2 is LQKENI. CDR3 loop: CASSPDDLDRESGNTIYF. CDR3 nucleotides: TGTGCCAGCTCACCCGACGACCTGGACAGGGAATCTGGAAACACCATATATTTT.

The V call is TRBV20-1, the J call TRBJ2-3, with D possibly matching TRBD2 (5 bases). The CDR3 loop spans 11 amino acids. The germline V and J ends were trimmed by 8 bases and 4 bases, with 10 bases remaining between them. Germline-derived CDR1 and CDR2 are DFQATT and SNEGSKA (reference sequence). In DNA, the CDR3 is TGCAGTACAGCGAGGGCAGATACGCAGTATTTT. It yields the protein CSTARADTQYF.

The gene calls are TRBV27 and TRBJ1-2; 10 bases align to TRBD1. Looked up from germline, CDR1 is MNHEY and CDR2 is SMNVEV (reference sequence). The CDR3 is made up of 13 amino acids. Trimming at V came to 5 bases and at J to 8 bases, leaving 5 bases not matched to a gene. CDR3 sequence reads: CASSPGTGEGYTF. CDR3 DNA sequence: TGTGCCAGCAGTCCCGGGACAGGGGAAGGCTACACCTTC.

This clone was picked up a small number of times. J is TRBJ1-3 and V is TRBV9, with 7 bases identical to TRBD1. The CDR3 covers 15 residues. Trimming removed 4 bases from V and 0 bases from J; junction bases left unmatched: 4. Germline V gives CDR1 SGDLS, CDR2 YYNGEE. The CDR3 DNA is TGTGCCAGCAGCCGGGGACAGCACTCTGGAAACACCATATATTTT. Protein product: CASSRGQHSGNTIYF.

The chain is built from TRBV6-5 and TRBJ2-1; 8 nucleotides line up with TRBD2. Germline V gene data show CDR1 as MNHEY and CDR2 as SVGAGI. The CDR3 is made up of 15 amino acids. The V and J ends lost 4 bases and 6 bases, in that order; junction bases with no gene match: 8. Here the CDR3 DNA reads TGTGCCAGCAGTTCCCCGGGCGGGGGGTTCAATGAGCAGTTCTTC. This translates into CASSSPGGGFNEQFF.

The chain carries TRBV5-1 and TRBJ2-7; a weak D match, TRBD2 (6 bases). Looked up from germline, CDR1 is SGHRS and CDR2 is YFSETQ. This CDR3 has 13 residues. V lost 0 bases and J lost 5, with 9 bases in between. The CDR3 DNA reads as TGCGCCAGCAGCTTGGAGCCGGGGGACGAGCAGTACTTC. Its protein is CASSLEPGDEQYF.

Points on this clone: The same CDR3 can be traced to other DNA sequences in this sample. The chain joins TRBV5-1 to TRBJ1-3, with 7 bases fitting TRBD1. CDR1 and CDR2 (germline): SGHRS, YFSETQ. After removal of 0 bases from V and 0 bases from J, the junction contained 0 bases not matched to a gene. The CDR3 consists of 15 residues. CDR3 DNA: TGCGCCAGCAGCTTGGCAGGGGGCTCTGGAAACACCATATATTTT. It specifies CASSLAGGSGNTIYF.

The gene calls are TRBV5-1 and TRBJ2-5, with 9 bases fitting TRBD2. This CDR3 has 16 residues. The germline gives CDR1 SGHRS, CDR2 YFSETQ. V trimming: 2 bases; J trimming: 1 base; junction bases outside the gene matches: 6. The CDR3 DNA sequence: TGCGCCAGCAGCTTTCCGTCTAGCGGGGCCCAAGAGACCCAGTACTTC. Its translation is CASSFPSSGAQETQYF.

The chain links TRBV7-3 to TRBJ2-2; TRBD1 might be the D (5 bases). The CDR3 is made up of 16 amino acids. The germline gives CDR1 SGHTA, CDR2 FQGTGA. V was trimmed by 4 bases and J by 0 bases, leaving 12 bases between them. CDR3 residues: CASSSDRLPNTGELFF. In DNA, the CDR3 is TGTGCCAGCAGCTCCGACAGATTACCGAACACCGGGGAGCTGTTTTTT.

The J gene is TRBJ1-6, the V gene TRBV5-4, with D perhaps matching TRBD1 (5 bases). The CDR3 covers 16 residues. Germline V lookup: CDR1 SGHNT, CDR2 YYREEE (reference sequence). V shed 5 bases and J shed 0 bases, with 12 bases lying between them. The CDR3 DNA follows: TGTGCCAGCAGTCGGGACGGGAGCTCCTATAATTCACCCCTCCACTTT. Translation: CASSRDGSSYNSPLHF.

The chain links TRBV30 to TRBJ1-1; 9 nucleotides line up with TRBD1. The CDR3 is 13 amino acids. The germline CDR1 and CDR2 sequences are GTSNPN and SVGIG (reference sequence). V shed 3 bases, J shed 3 bases, and the junction held 2 bases outside the gene matches. The CDR3 DNA is TGTGCCTGGAGGACAGGGGGAGACACTGAAGCTTTCTTT. Translation: CAWRTGGDTEAFF.

This rearrangement joins TRBV6-5 to TRBJ2-5; a possible D gene is TRBD1 (6 bases). CDR1 and CDR2 (germline): MNHEY, SVGAGI. CDR3 length equals 14 residues. V was pared by 7 bases and J by 7 bases, with 19 bases between. CDR3 in amino acids: CASTSTGPRGTQYF. The CDR3 region has the DNA TGTGCCAGCACCTCAACAGGGCCCCGGGGGACCCAGTACTTC.

V and J are TRBV7-2 and TRBJ2-3; 11 bases fit TRBD2. J gave up 5 bases and V 8 bases, and 12 bases lay outside the gene matches. Germline values: CDR1 SGHTA, CDR2 FQGNSA. The CDR3 totals 16 residues. CDR3 nucleotides: TGTGCCAGCGCCGTCTCTAGCGGGGGGCCAGGAGATACGCAGTATTTT. Encoded protein: CASAVSSGGPGDTQYF.

Concerning this clone: This same CDR3 is encoded by further DNA sequences in the sample. This chain uses TRBV29-1 with TRBJ1-1; a possible D gene is TRBD1 (5 bases). The germline CDR1 and CDR2 sequences are SQVTM and ANQGSEA. This CDR3 contains 12 residues. Trimming cost V 3 bases and J 4 bases, with 9 bases left between them. The CDR3 reads CSVEGGATEAFF. CDR3 DNA: TGCAGCGTTGAGGGGGGTGCCACTGAAGCTTTCTTT.

This chain uses TRBV5-4 with TRBJ1-5, with a tentative D call TRBD1 (6 bases). The germline CDR1 and CDR2 sequences are SGHNT and YYREEE (reference sequence). This CDR3 contains 15 residues. V dropped 0 bases and J dropped 9 bases, with 16 bases sitting between them. CDR3 nucleotide sequence: TGTGCCAGCAGCTTGGATGGTCTGGGGGCATCGCCCCAGCATTTT. This encodes CASSLDGLGASPQHF. Full variable domain (remainder filled in from reference TRBV5-4 and TRBJ1-5): ETGVTQSPTHLIKTRGQQVTLRCSSQSGHNTVSWYQQALGQGPQFIFQYYREEENGRGNFPPRFSGLQFPNYSSELNVNALELDDSALYLCASSLDGLGASPQHFGDGTRLSIL.

The rearrangement uses TRBV7-3 and TRBJ2-3; 7 bases are a match to TRBD2. Trimming took 2 bases from V and 2 from J; bases not matched to a gene: 1. Germline V gene sequence: CDR1 SGHTA, CDR2 FQGTGA. The CDR3 runs to 14 residues. For the CDR3, the DNA is TGTGCCAGCAGCTTAGCGGGGGTCACAGATACGCAGTATTTT. Translated, it gives CASSLAGVTDTQYF.

This clone was seen once. This chain uses TRBV6-5 with TRBJ1-6; D remains ambiguous. Trimming cost V 5 bases and J 8 bases, with 13 bases left between them. The CDR3 totals 14 residues. CDR1 and CDR2 (germline): MNHEY, SVGAGI. The CDR3 spells CASSRGPEDSPLHF. Written as DNA, the CDR3 is TGTGCCAGCAGTCGCGGTCCCGAGGATTCACCCCTCCACTTT.

The count of this clone is one. The rearrangement joins TRBV18 to TRBJ2-2, with TRBD1 matching 8 bases. Looked up from germline, CDR1 is KGHSH and CDR2 is LQKENI. V lost 4 bases to trimming and J lost 4 bases; unmatched junction nucleotides: 2. This CDR3 is 14 amino acids long. The CDR3 bases are TGTGCCAGCTCACTCGGACAGGGCACCGGGGAGCTGTTTTTT. Translating it yields CASSLGQGTGELFF.

This chain connects TRBV10-1 to TRBJ2-1, with 10 bases matching TRBD2. This CDR3 contains 21 residues. V gave up 3 bases and J gave up 1 base; unmatched junction bases: 18. Germline-derived CDR1 and CDR2 are WNHNN and SYGVQD (reference sequence). Here the CDR3 reads CASSEYRRAGGPFSSYNEQFF. The CDR3 nucleotides read TGCGCCAGCAGTGAATACCGTCGAGCGGGAGGGCCTTTCTCTTCCTACAATGAGCAGTTCTTC.

The chain has TRBV28 and TRBJ2-1, with TRBD2 matching over 7 bases. V was pared by 5 bases and J by 9 bases, with 16 bases of the junction left unmatched. The CDR3 runs to 16 residues. Germline V gives CDR1 MDHEN, CDR2 SYDVKM. In nucleotides, the CDR3 is TGTGCCAGCAGTCCCCGGCTAGCGGAGGCAGGGCTTGAGCAGTTCTTC. It specifies CASSPRLAEAGLEQFF.

The V and J genes are TRBV6-5 and TRBJ2-2; TRBD1 matches 7 bases. J was trimmed by 2 bases and V by 6 bases; bases with no gene match: 6. CDR1 and CDR2 from the germline V gene are MNHEY and SVGAGI. The CDR3 is made up of 15 amino acids. CDR3: CASSLDRINTGELFF. The CDR3 DNA reads as TGTGCCAGCAGCCTGGACAGGATAAACACCGGGGAGCTGTTTTTT.

The chain joins TRBV9 to TRBJ2-5, with 7 nucleotides matching TRBD1. The CDR3 totals 14 residues. The V and J ends lost 4 bases and 2 bases, in that order; junction bases with no gene match: 5. CDR1 SGDLS and CDR2 YYNGEE come from the germline V gene. CDR3 in amino acids: CASSSRTGQETQYF. DNA for the CDR3: TGTGCCAGCAGCTCCCGGACAGGACAAGAGACCCAGTACTTC.

In DNA form, the CDR3 reads TGTGCCAGCAGCTCGCAGGGGAACACTGAAGCTTTCTTT. Residues: CASSSQGNTEAFF. The chain couples TRBV7-9 to TRBJ1-1; tentatively, D is TRBD1 (5 bases). This CDR3 contains 13 residues. CDR1 SEHNR and CDR2 FQNEAQ come from the germline V gene (reference sequence). V was pared by 4 bases and J by 1 base, with 7 bases between.

This chain uses TRBV10-3 with TRBJ2-3, with 14 bases aligning to TRBD2. The CDR3 has 17 residues. Germline-derived CDR1 and CDR2 are ENHRY and SYGVKD. Losses at the gene ends were 3 bases for V and 2 bases for J; bases not matched to a gene: 4. The CDR3 sequence: CAISERTSGGSTDTQYF. In nucleotides, the CDR3 is TGTGCCATCAGTGAAAGGACTAGCGGGGGGTCCACAGATACGCAGTATTTT.

CDR3: CAISEETGGPHTGELFF. The CDR3 DNA reads TGTGCCATCAGTGAGGAAACGGGGGGCCCCCACACCGGGGAGCTGTTTTTT. The chain employs TRBV10-3 and TRBJ2-2; TRBD2 might be the D (7 bases). The germline V gene encodes CDR1 ENHRY and CDR2 SYGVKD. The CDR3 totals 17 residues. The ends were cut back, 2 bases at V and 3 bases at J, with 16 bases in the middle.

The chain carries TRBV9 and TRBJ2-5; TRBD2 agrees at 7 bases. The CDR3 extends over 15 amino acids. V lost 0 bases to trimming and J lost 2 bases; unmatched junction nucleotides: 4. Germline V lookup: CDR1 SGDLS, CDR2 YYNGEE. In DNA, the CDR3 is TGTGCCAGCAGCGTAGATGGGACTACTCAAGAGACCCAGTACTTC. Translation gives CASSVDGTTQETQYF.